This TCR beta chain is from a study of shared clonotypes between healthy human individuals. Overall study context: A few men and a couple of women, aged 18 to 49, were donors.

CDR3 length: 14 amino acids. Germline CDR1 LNHDA, CDR2 SQIVND (reference sequence). Between the trimmed V and J ends, which lost 4 bases and 9 bases, there was a span of 16 bases. Generated by immunoSEQ multiplex PCR, the TCRdb table keeps only in-frame clones and is missing some. The sample has millions of clones, approximately 93% seen once; the top ten hold 0.39%. Points on this clone: No antigen is known for it.

Broader study findings: Against clonotypes common to all four donors, non-shared ones had lower generation probabilities. Blood was the only sampled material, and tissue repertoires likely differ.

The chain recombines TRBV19 with TRBJ2-4; the D gene is possibly TRBD1 (8 bases). This TCR was recovered from a man aged 18 to 29 in good health. Some clones in this sample may be carry-over from other donors' samples. Sequences were obtained from naive CD4+ T cells from PBMCs. The subset is: CD45RA+ positively selected. The CDR3, as DNA: TGTGCCAGTAGTACGCGGACAGGGACTACCATTCAGTACTTC. The encoded protein is CASSTRTGTTIQYF.